These 30 T cell receptor beta chains came from one sample sequenced in a study of blood T cell repertoires in COVID-19. Using immunoSEQ multiplex PCR, the repertoire was profiled, and TCRdb retains in-frame clones only, with some absent. The sample yields a few hundred thousand clones, 85% seen once. The sequenced sample consisted of peripheral blood. The receptors derive from a human donor in a cohort sampled during active COVID-19.

The chain has TRBV24-1 and TRBJ2-2; 7 nucleotides match TRBD1. After removal of 1 base from V and 6 bases from J, the junction contained 7 bases not matched to a gene. The germline CDR1 and CDR2 sequences are KGHDR and SFDVKD. The CDR3 loop spans 16 amino acids. The CDR3 spells CATSDFVTGLAGELFF. DNA for the CDR3: TGTGCCACCAGTGATTTTGTGACAGGGCTAGCCGGGGAGCTGTTTTTT.

The chain recombines TRBV12-3 or TRBV12-4 with TRBJ2-7; D not resolved. This CDR3 has 12 residues. Trimming pared 6 bases from V and 4 bases from J, leaving 10 bases between. This chain's CDR3 is CASSPTSYEQYF. CDR3 bases: TGTGCCAGCAGCCCCACATCGTACGAGCAGTACTTC.

The chain is built from TRBV19 and TRBJ1-1, with 7 nucleotides matching TRBD1. V was pared by 4 bases and J by 5 bases, with 10 bases of the junction left unmatched. Germline V CDR1 and CDR2: LNHDA, SQIVND (reference sequence). CDR3 length: 15 amino acids. The CDR3 coding sequence is TGTGCCAGTAGTAAGCGACAGGGCGAGGGAACTGAAGCTTTCTTT. Amino acids: CASSKRQGEGTEAFF.

This chain joins TRBV6-5 and TRBJ1-2; 8 positions match TRBD1. V lost 5 bases to trimming and J lost 7 bases; unmatched junction nucleotides: 12. The CDR3 has 15 residues. CDR1 is MNHEY, CDR2 SVGAGI, per germline. The CDR3 protein is CASSTDWTGTFGYTF. Here the CDR3 DNA reads TGTGCCAGCAGTACAGACTGGACAGGGACTTTTGGCTACACCTTC.

The chain is built from TRBV25-1 and TRBJ2-2; weak D call: TRBD2 (5 bases). V lost 0 bases to trimming and J lost 7 bases, with 12 bases between them. Germline-derived CDR1 and CDR2 are MGHDK and SYGVNS. The CDR3 extends over 15 amino acids. CDR3: CASSEYTLGSGELFF. The CDR3 coding sequence is TGTGCCAGCAGTGAATACACGTTGGGGAGCGGGGAGCTGTTTTTT.

This sequence joins TRBV24-1 and TRBJ2-5; 8 nucleotides agree with TRBD1. The CDR3 spans 12 residues. V lost 4 bases to trimming and J lost 9 bases; unmatched junction nucleotides: 3. Germline CDR1 KGHDR, CDR2 SFDVKD. The CDR3 DNA is TGTGCCACCAGTGAAACGACAGGGGCCCAGTACTTC. Translation gives CATSETTGAQYF.

The chain employs TRBV15 and TRBJ2-7; a weak D match, TRBD1 (6 bases). The CDR3 runs to 15 residues. Germline V gives CDR1 LNHNV, CDR2 YYDKDF (reference sequence). V was clipped by 5 bases and J by 6 bases, with 20 bases between them. CDR3 sequence reads: CATSPKYDRFVEQYF. Written as DNA, the CDR3 is TGTGCCACCAGCCCCAAATACGACAGGTTCGTCGAGCAGTACTTC.

V gene TRBV2 combines with J gene TRBJ1-1; D is unclear. CDR1 and CDR2 (germline): SNHLY, FYNNEI. The CDR3 spans 13 residues. The V gene lost 6 bases and the J gene lost 4 bases, with 12 bases spanning the gap. In DNA, the CDR3 is TGTGCCAGCAGCGGAGACGGAGTCACTGAAGCTTTCTTT. Translated, it gives CASSGDGVTEAFF. Full variable domain (missing parts from reference TRBV2 and TRBJ1-1): EPEVTQTPSHQVTQMGQEVILRCVPISNHLYFYWYRQILGQKVEFLVSFYNNEISEKSEIFDDQFSVERPDGSNFTLKIRSTKLEDSAMYFCASSGDGVTEAFFGQGTRLTVV.

This clone has a handful of counts. The chain is built from TRBV7-9 and TRBJ1-4; the match to TRBD1 covers 7 bases. Germline V gene lookup returns CDR1 SEHNR and CDR2 FQNEAQ (reference sequence). The CDR3 extends over 18 amino acids. Trimming cost V 5 bases and J 0 bases; bases outside gene matches: 12. The CDR3 reads CASSPQQGQGATNEKLFF. The CDR3 DNA is TGTGCCAGCAGCCCCCAACAGGGTCAGGGGGCAACTAATGAAAAACTGTTTTTT.

J is TRBJ1-1 and V is TRBV10-2; TRBD1 might be the D (6 bases). Germline CDR1 is WSHSY and CDR2 is SAAADI. The CDR3 has 17 amino acids. With 2 bases removed from V and 0 bases from J, the gap between germline ends came to 16 bases. CDR3 amino acids: CASSEIMGHSMNTEAFF. The CDR3 DNA follows: TGCGCCAGCAGTGAGATTATGGGACACAGCATGAACACTGAAGCTTTCTTT.

This clone was seen a single time. This chain connects TRBV2 to TRBJ2-1; 7 bases map to TRBD1. Germline CDR1 is SNHLY and CDR2 is FYNNEI. The V segment lost 10 bases and the J segment 4 bases; nucleotides outside the gene matches: 7. The length of the CDR3 is 13 residues. CDR3 residues: CATGDRRYNEQFF. For the CDR3, the DNA is TGTGCCACAGGGGACAGACGATACAATGAGCAGTTCTTC.

The chain links TRBV3-1 (or the pseudogene TRBV3-2) to TRBJ2-7; 10 positions match TRBD2. Losses at the gene ends were 3 bases for V and 1 base for J; bases not matched to a gene: 0. In germline, CDR1 is LGHDT, CDR2 YNNKEL (reference sequence). CDR3 length: 14 amino acids. The CDR3, as DNA: TGTGCCAGCAGCCAGGGACTAGCGTCCTACGAGCAGTACTTC. Translating it yields CASSQGLASYEQYF.

The chain recombines TRBV27 with TRBJ1-2; tentatively, D is TRBD1 (5 bases). V lost 5 bases and J lost 4, with 14 bases in between. The CDR3 length is 14 residues. Germline assignment: CDR1 MNHEY and CDR2 SMNVEV (reference sequence). The CDR3 region is CASSPPGEGYGYTF. Written as DNA, the CDR3 is TGTGCCAGCAGTCCCCCGGGGGAGGGCTATGGCTACACCTTC.

CDR3 bases: TGTGCCAGTAAGGGTGGAGGGGGGAGCGGGGTGCAAACGCAGTATTTT. Translating gives CASKGGGGSGVQTQYF. The chain recombines TRBV19 with TRBJ2-3; TRBD2 is a possible D gene (7 bases). The ends were cut back, 7 bases at V and 9 bases at J, with 26 bases in the middle. The germline CDR1 and CDR2 sequences are LNHDA and SQIVND (reference sequence). This CDR3 region has 16 residues. The full variable domain, its missing parts supplied by reference TRBV19 and TRBJ2-3, is DGGITQSPKYLFRKEGQNVTLSCEQNLNHDAMYWYRQDPGQGLRLIYYSQIVNDFQKGDIAEGYSVSREKKESFPLTVTSAQKNPTAFYLCASKGGGGSGVQTQYFGPGTRLTVL.

This chain uses TRBV2 with TRBJ1-1; D possibly corresponds to TRBD1 (6 bases). V lost 6 bases and J lost 8, with 10 bases in between. The CDR3 totals 11 residues. In germline, CDR1 is SNHLY, CDR2 FYNNEI. The DNA for the CDR3 is TGTGCCAGCAGCCACAGGGCCGAAGCTTTCTTT. Amino acid sequence: CASSHRAEAFF.

V gene TRBV18 combines with J gene TRBJ2-1, with D perhaps TRBD2 (6 bases). V shed 3 bases and J shed 12 bases, with 15 bases lying between them. This CDR3 has 13 residues. Germline V CDR1 and CDR2: KGHSH, LQKENI. CDR3 region: CASSPIREAGQFF. The CDR3 bases are TGTGCCAGCTCACCCATCCGGGAAGCGGGGCAGTTCTTC.

This chain uses TRBV7-6 with TRBJ2-2; 7 nucleotides agree with TRBD1. The CDR3 has 17 residues. V lost 2 bases, J lost 2 bases, and 8 bases stayed unmatched. The germline V gene encodes CDR1 SGHVS and CDR2 FNYEAQ. CDR3 sequence (DNA): TGTGCCAGCAGCTTATTCCTAGGGGGCCCAAACACCGGGGAGCTGTTTTTT. Protein: CASSLFLGGPNTGELFF.

CDR3 region: CASSQAFLAGGYNEQFF. CDR3 nucleotides: TGTGCCAGCAGCCAAGCTTTCCTAGCGGGGGGATACAATGAGCAGTTCTTC. The rearrangement uses TRBV14 and TRBJ2-1; 11 positions match TRBD2. Losses at the gene ends were 1 base for V and 4 bases for J; bases not matched to a gene: 6. Germline assignment: CDR1 SGHDN and CDR2 FVKESK. The CDR3 runs to 17 residues.

The chain has TRBV5-1 and TRBJ1-3, with D unresolved. The CDR3 consists of 15 residues. V was clipped by 0 bases and J by 3 bases, with 10 bases between them. Germline V gives CDR1 SGHRS, CDR2 YFSETQ. The CDR3 protein is CASSLGGQVGNTIYF. Here the CDR3 DNA reads TGCGCCAGCAGCTTGGGCGGGCAGGTTGGAAACACCATATATTTT.

The chain links TRBV29-1 to TRBJ1-2; 7 bases fit TRBD1. The germline gives CDR1 SQVTM, CDR2 ANQGSEA. This CDR3 spans 13 amino acids. The V gene end was trimmed by 5 bases and the J gene end by 6 bases; junction bases not matched to a gene: 9. CDR3 sequence reads: CSVFQGVRNGYTF. CDR3 nucleotide sequence: TGCAGCGTTTTTCAGGGGGTAAGGAATGGCTACACCTTC.

In nucleotides, the CDR3 is TGTGCCCCCCGCCGGAGGCGGGGGGCATGGGAAGAGACCCAGTACTTC. Protein: CAPRRRRGAWEETQYF. The chain uses TRBV15 and TRBJ2-5, with 8 bases that match TRBD2. V dropped 11 bases and J dropped 3; count of bases not matched to a gene: 17. Germline-derived CDR1 and CDR2 are LNHNV and YYDKDF (reference sequence). The CDR3 loop spans 16 amino acids.

This chain joins TRBV10-3 and TRBJ1-1; the D gene is possibly TRBD1 (5 bases). The germline gives CDR1 ENHRY, CDR2 SYGVKD. This CDR3 comprises 13 residues. V gave up 8 bases and J gave up 1 base, with 11 bases separating them. Written as DNA, the CDR3 is TGTGCCATCGGACGAGACAGGAACACTGAAGCTTTCTTT. Its translation is CAIGRDRNTEAFF.

The CDR3 is CASKPGQGALSPLHF. CDR3 DNA sequence: TGTGCCAGCAAACCGGGACAGGGGGCTTTGTCACCCCTCCACTTT. The chain has TRBV27 and TRBJ1-6, with TRBD1 identical over 12 bases. This CDR3 is built from 15 residues. Germline-derived CDR1 and CDR2 are MNHEY and SMNVEV (reference sequence). The V segment lost 7 bases and the J segment 10 bases; nucleotides outside the gene matches: 8.

CDR3 protein: CASTLEHGGYTF. Written as DNA, the CDR3 is TGTGCCAGTACCTTAGAACACGGGGGCTACACCTTC. The genes are TRBV19 and TRBJ1-2; D unclear. Germline V lookup: CDR1 LNHDA, CDR2 SQIVND (reference sequence). V was cut by 7 bases and J by 8 bases, with 14 bases left in between. The CDR3 is 12 amino acids.

This chain links TRBV3-1 (or the pseudogene TRBV3-2) with TRBJ2-7; 10 bases are a match to TRBD1. Germline CDR1 is LGHDT and CDR2 is YNNKEL (reference sequence). The CDR3 runs 14 residues. V was pared by 6 bases and J by 6 bases, with 8 bases of the junction left unmatched. CDR3 loop: CASSHGTGVVEQYF. The CDR3 region has the DNA TGTGCCAGCAGTCACGGGACAGGGGTAGTCGAGCAGTACTTC.

Remarks on this clone: Other DNA sequences in the sample encode the same CDR3. The rearrangement links TRBV6-5 to TRBJ2-2; TRBD2 matches 8 bases. This CDR3 has 14 amino acids. J was trimmed by 4 bases and V by 4 bases; bases with no gene match: 2. Germline assignment: CDR1 MNHEY and CDR2 SVGAGI. This CDR3 is CASSSRGGTGELFF. The CDR3 DNA is TGTGCCAGCAGTTCACGGGGGGGCACCGGGGAGCTGTTTTTT.

The chain is built from TRBV29-1 and TRBJ1-2; 12 bases align to TRBD1. V dropped 4 bases and J dropped 8; count of bases not matched to a gene: 11. CDR3 length: 15 amino acids. Germline V lookup: CDR1 SQVTM, CDR2 ANQGSEA. CDR3 bases: TGCAGCGTTGGGGGGACAGGGGGCTCCTTGGGAGGCTACACCTTC. Translation gives CSVGGTGGSLGGYTF.

The chain uses TRBV30 and TRBJ2-2; D remains unclear. Germline V gives CDR1 GTSNPN, CDR2 SVGIG (reference sequence). V shed 3 bases and J shed 1 base, with 6 bases lying between them. This CDR3 has 13 residues. The CDR3 nucleotides are TGTGCCTGGAGCTATCGGAACACCGGGGAGCTGTTTTTT. Protein product: CAWSYRNTGELFF.

The rearrangement links TRBV21-1 to TRBJ1-2; the table's TRBD1 call for D was not verified on the DNA. TRBV21-1 is recorded as a pseudogene. The CDR3 extends over 13 amino acids. In DNA form, the CDR3 reads TGTGCCACCGTAGACAGTCTCAGCTATGGCTACACCTTC. It yields the protein CATVDSLSYGYTF.

This clone occurred many times. This chain uses TRBV3-1 (or the pseudogene TRBV3-2) with TRBJ1-2; weak D call: TRBD1 (6 bases). CDR1 is LGHDT and CDR2 is YNNKEL in the germline V gene (reference sequence). The CDR3 has 12 residues. The ends were cut back, 8 bases at V and 2 bases at J, with 9 bases in the middle. The CDR3 spells CASCRGNYGYTF. The CDR3 DNA follows: TGTGCCAGCTGCAGGGGAAACTATGGCTACACCTTC.